This T cell receptor (beta chain) appears in the sequencing data of a study of regulatory T cells in long-lasting Graves disease. Overall study findings and caveats: Patients with persistent disease shared 2,900 or so public clonotypes, outpacing the 966 shared by new patients.

Germline CDR1 is SNHLY and CDR2 is FYNNEI. The CDR3 contains 12 residues. Time point here: persistent/refractory GD, antithyroid drugs over 5 years with positive TRAb. PBMCs were the source of the RNA used for TCR sequencing. The collection involved drawing roughly 9 milliliters of peripheral blood into EDTA tubes. Turning to this clonotype: What it binds is unknown. A much larger clone sits a single nucleotide away, making a read error possible.

Combining iRepertoire HTBI primers with Arm-PCR of CDR3 regions, the authors built TCR beta libraries. From the multiplex PCR reads, TCRdb called clonotypes with MiXCR, one entry per CDR3 protein. In the table there are 450,000 or so distinct CDR3 sequences, approximately 22% of which are singletons. The chain couples TRBV2 to TRBJ2-5; D not certain. The clonotype originates from a female donor with Graves disease. Sample: peripheral blood mononuclear cells (PBMCs), taken when the disease was refractory, from a patient treated with antithyroid drugs. The CDR3 loop reads CASTAEQETQCF. The CDR3 DNA reads as TGTGCCAGCACCGCGGAACAAGAGACCCAGTGCTTC.